Sequencing of this T cell receptor (beta chain) was carried out in a study of blood T cell repertoires in COVID-19. Across the study: The United States, Italy and Spain supplied acute and convalescent COVID-19 samples. T cells, B-cell-depleted T cells, or PBMCs provided the cDNA or gDNA that served as material.

Clones were read by immunoSEQ multiplex PCR, and TCRdb kept only the in-frame ones, dropping some. The data contain about 130,000 clones, about 89% of them seen just once; the ten biggest clones take up roughly 4.3%. The germline gives CDR1 SGHTS, CDR2 YDEGEE. The V gene end was trimmed by 0 bases and the J gene end by 7 bases; junction bases not matched to a gene: 1. The CDR3 sequence is 14 residues long. Those enrolled in Seattle joined during active infection and were followed longitudinally afterward. The specimen sequenced was peripheral blood. The TCR was taken from a man aged 55 to 70 with COVID-19, enrolled during active disease. This sequence joins TRBV5-8 and TRBJ1-4; 9 bases map to TRBD1. CDR3 sequence: CASSLGTGVEKLFF. The DNA for the CDR3 is TGTGCCAGCAGCTTGGGGACAGGGGTTGAAAAACTGTTTTTT.